The subject of this entry is one T cell receptor (beta chain). Its antigen is unidentified. The data are from a study of PD-L1 blockade in urothelial cancer. Overall study: Atezolizumab at 1,200 mg intravenously every 3 weeks was started by patients around 2014. Per blood sample, T cells had a median of roughly 150,000.

As to time point: pretreatment peripheral blood. Between 1 and 8 samples per patient were obtained, pretreatment and on-treatment. The data were produced by immunoSEQ multiplex PCR, yet TCRdb's version contains in-frame clones alone and is incomplete. The data show 70,000 or so clones, about nine tenths seen once. The CDR3 contains 18 residues. V shed 0 bases, J shed 0 bases, and the junction held 8 bases outside the gene matches. Germline V CDR1 and CDR2: LGHNA, YNFKEQ. Overall study findings and caveats: Stronger expansion of tumor-associated clones in blood at 3 weeks distinguished durable-benefit patients.

This specimen consisted of PBMCs, obtained around atezolizumab (anti-PD-L1) treatment. This TCR derives from a man between 65 and 80 years old with urothelial cancer. V is TRBV4-2 and J is TRBJ1-2, with 9 bases fitting TRBD1. As DNA, the CDR3 is TGTGCCAGCAGCCAAGAGGGGGGGACAGGGACATCTAACTATGGCTACACCTTC. Protein sequence: CASSQEGGTGTSNYGYTF.